These 31 T cell receptor beta chains were all obtained from the same sample, sequenced in a study of shared clonotypes between healthy human individuals. Measured with immunoSEQ multiplex PCR; TCRdb has only the in-frame clones, and not every one. The table includes about 2,100,000 clones, 85% to 95% detected once. CD45RO-negative cells were positively selected for CCR7, leaving out terminally differentiated effector memory CD45RA+ cells. Sequenced: naive CD8+ T cells from PBMCs. The receptors here all came from a young man in good health. Some clones in this sample may be carry-over from other donors' samples.

This chain connects TRBV9 to TRBJ2-5; unclear D gene. CDR3 length: 13 residues. Trimming removed 3 bases from V and 5 bases from J, with 11 bases in between. Germline loops: CDR1 SGDLS, CDR2 YYNGEE. CDR3 sequence: CASSAPLRETQYF. The CDR3 nucleotides read TGTGCCAGCAGCGCCCCGTTGAGGGAGACCCAGTACTTC.

The CDR3 protein is CASASGEAYEQYF. DNA of the CDR3: TGTGCCAGCGCCAGCGGGGAGGCCTACGAGCAGTACTTC. The chain couples TRBV27 to TRBJ2-7; 7 nucleotides match TRBD2. The CDR3 has 13 amino acids. From germline, CDR1 is MNHEY and CDR2 SMNVEV (reference sequence). After removal of 8 bases from V and 2 bases from J, the junction contained 6 bases not matched to a gene.

This chain links TRBV7-9 with TRBJ2-1; 7 bases agree with TRBD2. J lost 2 bases, V lost 4 bases, and 17 bases had no gene match. The CDR3 totals 19 residues. Germline V gives CDR1 SEHNR, CDR2 FQNEAQ (reference sequence). This CDR3 is CASSSHYLGGSHPYNEQFF. The CDR3 bases are TGTGCCAGCAGCTCACATTACCTCGGGGGGTCCCACCCCTACAATGAGCAGTTCTTC.

The V call is TRBV7-2, the J call TRBJ2-3, with D possibly TRBD1 on 5 matching bases. The CDR3 covers 15 residues. Trimming took off 2 bases at V and 1 base at J, with 10 bases between the two ends. The germline CDR1 and CDR2 sequences are SGHTA and FQGNSA. CDR3 bases: TGTGCCAGCAGCTTATACACAGGCCGCACAGATACGCAGTATTTT. Translating it yields CASSLYTGRTDTQYF.

V usage is TRBV7-9 and J usage is TRBJ2-3; TRBD2 matches 8 bases. Germline values: CDR1 SEHNR, CDR2 FQNEAQ (reference sequence). Germline trimming cut 1 base from V and 2 bases from J; bases unmatched to any gene: 2. The length of the CDR3 is 15 residues. The CDR3 bases are TGTGCCAGCAGCTTAGGGACTAGCTTCACAGATACGCAGTATTTT. Translating gives CASSLGTSFTDTQYF.

This clone was seen more than once but under ten times. This chain uses TRBV7-9 with TRBJ2-7; D possibly matches TRBD1 or TRBD2 (5 bases each). The V gene lost 4 bases and the J gene lost 3 bases, with 16 bases spanning the gap. CDR1 is SEHNR, CDR2 FQNEAQ, per germline (reference sequence). The CDR3 consists of 15 residues. The CDR3 DNA sequence: TGTGCCAGCAGCTCAACGACGGGGCAGGACTACGAGCAGTACTTC. It encodes CASSSTTGQDYEQYF.

This chain connects TRBV19 to TRBJ1-5; D remains ambiguous. CDR3 size: 13 residues. Germline CDR1 is LNHDA and CDR2 is SQIVND (reference sequence). V was pared by 7 bases and J by 0 bases, with 7 bases between. The DNA of the CDR3 is TGTGCCAGTAATCGAAATAGCAATCAGCCCCAGCATTTT. This gives the protein CASNRNSNQPQHF.

The V gene is TRBV19, the J gene TRBJ2-3, with D possibly matching TRBD1 (6 bases). Germline CDR1 LNHDA, CDR2 SQIVND (reference sequence). The CDR3 length is 14 residues. V was clipped by 7 bases and J by 4 bases, with 15 bases between them. CDR3 sequence reads: CASNPWNRADTQYF. The CDR3, as DNA: TGTGCCAGTAACCCTTGGAACAGGGCAGATACGCAGTATTTT.

The V gene is TRBV28, the J gene TRBJ2-7; 7 positions agree with TRBD1. From germline, CDR1 is MDHEN and CDR2 SYDVKM. CDR3 length: 15 amino acids. The junction had 8 bases not matched to a gene; V was cut back by 5 bases and J by 1 base. The CDR3 here is CASSLTGERSYEQYF. CDR3 nucleotide sequence: TGTGCCAGCAGTCTCACAGGGGAAAGGTCCTACGAGCAGTACTTC.

V and J are TRBV30 and TRBJ2-5; 7 nucleotides line up with TRBD1. The J call is uncertain, as TRBJ2-7 better fits the DNA end. Germline-derived CDR1 and CDR2 are GTSNPN and SVGIG (reference sequence). The CDR3 is 14 residues long. Here the CDR3 reads CAWSGGTDLLEQYF. As DNA, the CDR3 is TGTGCCTGGAGTGGGGGGACAGACCTTCTCGAGCAGTACTTC.

This chain links TRBV6-5 with TRBJ2-7; TRBD2 aligns across 8 bases. This CDR3 is built from 15 residues. Germline V gene data show CDR1 as MNHEY and CDR2 as SVGAGI. V lost 10 bases, J lost 0 bases, and 11 bases stayed unmatched. Here the CDR3 reads CATSPLADLSYEQYF. The CDR3 DNA reads as TGTGCCACCTCCCCACTAGCGGACCTCTCCTACGAGCAGTACTTC.

Notes on this clone: Within the sample, other DNA sequences also encode this same CDR3. The rearrangement uses TRBV10-1 and TRBJ2-1; D perhaps matches TRBD2 (7 bases). This CDR3 is 16 amino acids long. Trimming pared 0 bases from V and 4 bases from J, leaving 13 bases between. Germline-derived CDR1 and CDR2 are WNHNN and SYGVQD (reference sequence). The CDR3 DNA is TGCGCCAGCAGTGAGTCGGCGGGGGCCTCATACAATGAGCAGTTCTTC. It codes for CASSESAGASYNEQFF.

The V call is TRBV27, the J call TRBJ2-7; 8 nucleotides agree with TRBD2. V shed 4 bases and J 2 bases; nucleotides not matched to a gene: 10. The CDR3 has 16 residues. Germline CDR1 MNHEY, CDR2 SMNVEV (reference sequence). For the CDR3, the DNA is TGTGCCAGCAGTTCCCCCGGGGGGGTAGGAACCTACGAGCAGTACTTC. This translates into CASSSPGGVGTYEQYF.

As concerns this clone: Other DNA sequences in the sample encode the same CDR3. This chain uses TRBV6-6 with TRBJ2-7; D uncertain. The germline V and J ends were trimmed by 0 bases and 0 bases, with 9 bases remaining between them. Per germline, CDR1 MNHNY and CDR2 SVGAGI (reference sequence). This CDR3 has 15 amino acids. In nucleotides, the CDR3 is TGTGCCAGCAGTTACTCGTTGCGGAGCTCCTACGAGCAGTACTTC. This translates into CASSYSLRSSYEQYF.

The chain links TRBV9 to TRBJ2-3; the match to TRBD2 covers 8 bases. The CDR3 has 15 residues. Germline CDR1 SGDLS, CDR2 YYNGEE. Trimming at V came to 2 bases and at J to 4 bases, leaving 6 bases not matched to a gene. CDR3 sequence reads: CASSVVGRDADTQYF. The DNA of the CDR3 is TGTGCCAGCAGCGTGGTCGGGAGGGATGCAGATACGCAGTATTTT.

The rearrangement joins TRBV27 to TRBJ2-7, with 9 positions matching TRBD1. J lost 7 bases, V lost 5 bases, and 18 bases had no gene match. CDR3 length: 17 amino acids. CDR1 and CDR2 (germline): MNHEY, SMNVEV (reference sequence). CDR3 loop: CASSPGTGTLLSIEQYF. CDR3 nucleotides: TGTGCCAGCAGTCCGGGGACAGGGACACTGTTAAGTATAGAGCAGTACTTC.

The chain carries TRBV25-1 and TRBJ1-3; D is perhaps TRBD1 (6 bases). Trimming removed 2 bases at V and 8 bases at J, with 19 bases between. The CDR3 has 16 amino acids. Germline V gene sequence: CDR1 MGHDK, CDR2 SYGVNS. The CDR3 spells CASSEGGGRGIYTIYF. In DNA, the CDR3 is TGTGCCAGCAGTGAAGGAGGGGGGCGCGGGATTTACACCATATATTTT.

The rearrangement joins TRBV7-9 to TRBJ1-4; D remains ambiguous. In germline, CDR1 is SEHNR, CDR2 FQNEAQ (reference sequence). The V end was cut by 2 bases, the J end by 2 bases, with 6 bases between. The CDR3 runs to 14 residues. This CDR3 reads CASSLFTTNEKLFF. As DNA, the CDR3 is TGTGCCAGCAGCTTATTCACTACTAATGAAAAACTGTTTTTT.

J is TRBJ1-5 and V is TRBV6-5, with 8 bases fitting TRBD1. CDR1 MNHEY and CDR2 SVGAGI come from the germline V gene. J gave up 2 bases and V 8 bases, and 5 bases lay outside the gene matches. CDR3 length: 14 amino acids. The CDR3 region is CASSDRVGNQPQHF. Written as DNA, the CDR3 is TGTGCCAGCTCGGACAGGGTAGGCAATCAGCCCCAGCATTTT.

V and J are TRBV7-2 and TRBJ2-1; 11 positions agree with TRBD2. The CDR3 consists of 13 residues. Germline CDR1 reads SGHTA; CDR2 reads FQGNSA. With 10 bases clipped from V and 8 bases from J, the junction kept 7 bases outside the gene matches. The CDR3 is CATRLAGYDEQFF. In nucleotides, the CDR3 is TGTGCCACGAGACTAGCGGGATATGATGAGCAGTTCTTC.

The chain joins TRBV7-9 to TRBJ2-2, with D perhaps matching TRBD1 or TRBD2 (5 bases each). The CDR3 length is 15 residues. V lost 4 bases, J lost 9 bases, and 18 bases lay in between. CDR1 is SEHNR, CDR2 FQNEAQ, per germline (reference sequence). The CDR3 sequence: CASSSPRDGGRELFF. Here the CDR3 DNA reads TGTGCCAGCAGCTCTCCCCGGGACGGCGGTCGGGAGCTGTTTTTT.

CDR3 protein: CASRPPYGQETQYF. CDR3 DNA sequence: TGTGCCAGCCGCCCCCCCTACGGCCAAGAGACCCAGTACTTC. This sequence joins TRBV11-2 and TRBJ2-5; no firm D call. Trimming took 8 bases from V and 1 from J, leaving 14 bases between them. Germline-derived CDR1 and CDR2 are SGHAT and FQNNGV. The CDR3 has 14 amino acids.

The J gene is TRBJ1-2, the V gene TRBV4-1; D gene ambiguous. The germline gives CDR1 MGHRA, CDR2 YSYEKL. CDR3 size: 14 residues. Trimming took 4 bases from V and 3 from J, leaving 12 bases between them. The chain's CDR3 is CASSPRTGHYGYTF. CDR3 nucleotide sequence: TGCGCCAGCAGCCCCCGGACGGGCCACTATGGCTACACCTTC.

The chain combines TRBV2 with TRBJ2-7, with 10 bases that match TRBD2. The CDR3 sequence is 16 residues long. V lost 3 bases and J lost 2; bases outside the gene matches: 7. Germline lookup yields CDR1 SNHLY and CDR2 FYNNEI. The CDR3 region is CASSDPPSGSTYEQYF. The CDR3 coding sequence is TGTGCCAGCAGTGACCCACCTAGCGGGAGTACCTACGAGCAGTACTTC.

The chain combines TRBV6-5 with TRBJ2-1; no clear D gene. This CDR3 has 16 residues. The V end lost 0 bases, the J end lost 4 bases, and 13 bases lay between the germline ends. The germline V gene encodes CDR1 MNHEY and CDR2 SVGAGI. The CDR3 bases are TGTGCCAGCAGTTACTCTCGGCAGCCGATTTACAATGAGCAGTTCTTC. This encodes CASSYSRQPIYNEQFF.

The chain joins TRBV4-1 to TRBJ2-2; a possible D gene is TRBD1 (6 bases). The germline CDR1 and CDR2 sequences are MGHRA and YSYEKL. The CDR3 has 15 residues. V dropped 0 bases and J dropped 14 bases, with 19 bases sitting between them. CDR3 DNA: TGCGCCAGCAGCCAAGATTTATCAAGGACAGCGGACCTGTTTTTT. Its protein is CASSQDLSRTADLFF.

To note about this clone: In the same sample, other DNA sequences code for this CDR3. The V call is TRBV5-1, the J call TRBJ2-7; 7 bases match TRBD2. V dropped 0 bases and J dropped 3; count of bases not matched to a gene: 6. From germline, CDR1 is SGHRS and CDR2 YFSETQ. This CDR3 comprises 15 residues. The DNA for the CDR3 is TGCGCCAGCAGCTTGGTTCCGGGACTAAACTACGAGCAGTACTTC. This codes for CASSLVPGLNYEQYF.

As regards this clone: This CDR3 is also generated by other DNA sequences in the sample. This rearrangement joins TRBV18 to TRBJ1-2; D is perhaps TRBD1 (5 bases). Deletions cut 3 bases from V and 3 bases from J, with 11 bases between. CDR1 and CDR2 from the germline V gene are KGHSH and LQKENI. The CDR3 is 14 residues long. The CDR3 region is CASSPGQGDYGYTF. The CDR3 DNA reads TGTGCCAGCTCACCGGGGCAGGGAGACTATGGCTACACCTTC.

This chain joins TRBV28 and TRBJ2-7; no firm D call. The CDR3 loop spans 13 amino acids. Germline V gene lookup returns CDR1 MDHEN and CDR2 SYDVKM. The V and J ends lost 3 bases and 2 bases respectively, with 8 bases between them. The CDR3 loop is CASSFPRTYEQYF. CDR3 coding DNA: TGTGCCAGCAGTTTCCCAAGGACCTACGAGCAGTACTTC.

This clone showed up just once. The CDR3 DNA follows: TGTGCCAGCAGTTACTCGCGGGGGGCTGGTGAAGCTTTCTTT. Protein: CASSYSRGAGEAFF. V and J are TRBV6-5 and TRBJ1-1; TRBD1 might be the D (6 bases). Germline V gene sequence: CDR1 MNHEY, CDR2 SVGAGI. The V end lost 0 bases, the J end lost 7 bases, and 12 bases lay between the germline ends. This CDR3 comprises 14 residues.

The chain couples TRBV6-6 to TRBJ1-1, with D possibly matching TRBD1 (5 bases). V lost 4 bases and J 8 bases, leaving 11 bases between the germline ends. CDR3 length: 12 amino acids. Germline V gene data show CDR1 as MNHNY and CDR2 as SVGAGI (reference sequence). CDR3 in DNA: TGTGCCAGCAGTTGGGGGACGGCAGAAGCTTTCTTT. Translating it yields CASSWGTAEAFF.